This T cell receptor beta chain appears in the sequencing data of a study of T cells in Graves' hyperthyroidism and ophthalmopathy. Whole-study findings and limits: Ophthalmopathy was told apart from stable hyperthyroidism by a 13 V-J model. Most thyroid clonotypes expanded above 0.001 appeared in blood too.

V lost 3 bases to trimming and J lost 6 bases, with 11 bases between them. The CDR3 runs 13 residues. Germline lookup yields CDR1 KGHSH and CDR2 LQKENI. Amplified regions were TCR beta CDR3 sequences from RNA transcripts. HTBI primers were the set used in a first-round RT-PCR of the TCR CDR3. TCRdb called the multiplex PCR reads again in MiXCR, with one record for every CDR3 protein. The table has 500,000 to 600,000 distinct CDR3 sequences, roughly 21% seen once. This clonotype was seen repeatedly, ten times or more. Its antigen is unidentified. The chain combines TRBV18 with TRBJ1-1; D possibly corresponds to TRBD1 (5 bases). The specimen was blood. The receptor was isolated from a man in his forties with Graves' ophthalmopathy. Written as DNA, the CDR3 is TGTGCCAGCTCACCCGGGATGGGGGCTGAAGCTTTCTTT. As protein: CASSPGMGAEAFF.